The 31 T cell receptor beta chains in this list originate from one sample, sequenced in a study of technical replicates of blood from a handful of donors. Clones were sequenced by immunoSEQ multiplex PCR, and TCRdb holds only the in-frame ones, with some missing. In the table there are approximately 97,000 clones, 85% to 95% of which are singletons. Sequenced sample: T cells isolated from PBMCs. These receptors all stem from a human donor in good health.

The V gene is TRBV2, the J gene TRBJ1-4; D might be TRBD1 (5 bases). The CDR3 has 13 residues. Germline-derived CDR1 and CDR2 are SNHLY and FYNNEI. Trimming pared 7 bases from V and 4 bases from J, leaving 10 bases between. The CDR3 DNA is TGTGCCAGCATGACAGAGTTTAATGAAAAACTGTTTTTT. Translating it yields CASMTEFNEKLFF.

The chain couples TRBV6-5 to TRBJ2-1; 10 bases align to TRBD2. Germline V CDR1 and CDR2: MNHEY, SVGAGI. CDR3 length equals 15 residues. Unmatched junction bases numbered 6, after V lost 10 bases and J lost 0 bases. CDR3: CATGLAESSYNEQFF. The CDR3, as DNA: TGTGCCACTGGACTAGCGGAAAGCTCCTACAATGAGCAGTTCTTC.

The chain recombines TRBV2 with TRBJ2-1; TRBD2 aligns across 14 bases. The CDR3 sequence is 19 residues long. V shed 4 bases, J shed 0 bases, and the junction held 8 bases outside the gene matches. CDR1 and CDR2 (germline): SNHLY, FYNNEI. CDR3 bases: TGTGCCAGCAGTGTGGGGACTAGCGGGAGATTCTCCTCCTACAATGAGCAGTTCTTC. Translating gives CASSVGTSGRFSSYNEQFF.

The chain recombines TRBV13 with TRBJ1-2, with D perhaps TRBD1 (5 bases). V dropped 6 bases and J dropped 3 bases, with 11 bases sitting between them. Germline CDR1 is PRHDT and CDR2 is FYEKMQ (reference sequence). The CDR3 sequence is 13 residues long. This CDR3 is CASSKEGYYGYTF. The DNA for the CDR3 is TGTGCCAGCAGTAAGGAGGGGTACTATGGCTACACCTTC. The entire variable domain, with the rest obtained from reference TRBV13 and TRBJ1-2, is as follows: AAGVIQSPRHLIKEKRETATLKCYPIPRHDTVYWYQQGPGQDPQFLISFYEKMQSDKGSIPDRFSAQQFSDYHSELNMSSLELGDSALYFCASSKEGYYGYTFGSGTRLTVV.

The V and J genes are TRBV7-9 and TRBJ2-7; 7 nucleotides match TRBD1. Germline V gives CDR1 SEHNR, CDR2 FQNEAQ (reference sequence). CDR3 length: 15 amino acids. The trim removed 5 bases at V and 2 bases at J, leaving 9 bases unmatched. DNA of the CDR3: TGTGCCAGCAGCCCCCCGGACAGGCAACCCTACGAGCAGTACTTC. Translated, it gives CASSPPDRQPYEQYF. The entire variable domain, with the rest obtained from reference TRBV7-9 and TRBJ2-7, is as follows: DTGVSQNPRHKITKRGQNVTFRCDPISEHNRLYWYRQTLGQGPEFLTYFQNEAQLEKSRLLSDRFSAERPKGSFSTLEIQRTEQGDSAMYLCASSPPDRQPYEQYFGPGTRLTVT.

This clone was picked up one time. The CDR3 DNA reads as TGCAGCGTTGAAGGGCTCTCTGGGGCCAACGTCCTGACTTTC. This codes for CSVEGLSGANVLTF. This chain connects TRBV29-1 to TRBJ2-6; unclear D gene. The germline gives CDR1 SQVTM, CDR2 ANQGSEA. Trimming shortened V by 1 base and J by 0 bases, and 4 bases separated the two germline ends. The CDR3 loop spans 14 amino acids.

The chain uses TRBV14 and TRBJ1-3, with D perhaps TRBD1 (5 bases). Germline V gene sequence: CDR1 SGHDN, CDR2 FVKESK. This CDR3 is built from 14 residues. V gave up 1 base and J gave up 4 bases, with 8 bases separating them. The CDR3 nucleotides read TGTGCCAGCAGCCAAGCAGGGTTAGGAAACACCATATATTTT. Protein product: CASSQAGLGNTIYF. The whole variable domain, filled in from reference TRBV14 and TRBJ1-3, reads EAGVTQFPSHSVIEKGQTVTLRCDPISGHDNLYWYRRVMGKEIKFLLHFVKESKQDESGMPNNRFLAERTGGTYSTLKVQPAELEDSGVYFCASSQAGLGNTIYFGEGSWLTVV.

The chain joins TRBV13 to TRBJ2-1; tentative D call: TRBD2 (6 bases). Trimming took off 4 bases at V and 7 bases at J, with 20 bases between the two ends. Per germline, CDR1 PRHDT and CDR2 FYEKMQ (reference sequence). The CDR3 extends over 16 amino acids. CDR3 in amino acids: CASSSRYINGGNEQFF. The CDR3, as DNA: TGTGCCAGCAGCTCGCGTTATATTAATGGGGGGAATGAGCAGTTCTTC.

V usage is TRBV30 and J usage is TRBJ1-5, with 8 bases lining up with TRBD1. Unmatched junction bases numbered 11, after V lost 0 bases and J lost 4 bases. The CDR3 is 17 residues long. CDR1 and CDR2 from the germline V gene are GTSNPN and SVGIG (reference sequence). DNA of the CDR3: TGTGCCTGGAGTGTACCCCTTGGACAGGGTTGGAATCAGCCCCAGCATTTT. It is translated as CAWSVPLGQGWNQPQHF.

The chain employs TRBV5-5 and TRBJ1-1; 8 nucleotides match TRBD1. Per germline, CDR1 SGHKS and CDR2 YYEKEE (reference sequence). The CDR3 is made up of 13 amino acids. V lost 2 bases, J lost 7 bases, and 4 bases stayed unmatched. In DNA, the CDR3 is TGTGCCAGCAGCTTAGGACAGGGACTTGAAGCTTTCTTT. This gives the protein CASSLGQGLEAFF. The full variable domain, in which reference TRBV5-5 and TRBJ1-1 provide the parts outside the CDR3, is DAGVTQSPTHLIKTRGQQVTLRCSPISGHKSVSWYQQVLGQGPQFIFQYYEKEERGRGNFPDRFSARQFPNYSSELNVNALLLGDSALYLCASSLGQGLEAFFGQGTRLTVV.

This clone came up once. The V call is TRBV28, the J call TRBJ2-7; 8 positions match TRBD1. CDR1 and CDR2 (germline): MDHEN, SYDVKM. The J segment lost 5 bases and the V segment lost 6 bases, leaving 9 bases of the junction unmatched. The CDR3 totals 14 residues. The CDR3 DNA follows: TGTGCCAGCAGGTACGTTCCAGGGGGCGACGAGCAGTACTTC. It codes for CASRYVPGGDEQYF.

The J gene is TRBJ2-7, the V gene TRBV30; 10 positions match TRBD2. Unmatched junction bases numbered 7, after V lost 0 bases and J lost 2 bases. The CDR3 has 16 amino acids. Germline V gene lookup returns CDR1 GTSNPN and CDR2 SVGIG (reference sequence). The CDR3 loop is CAWSVRAGGSTYEQYF. The CDR3 nucleotides read TGTGCCTGGAGTGTACGAGCGGGAGGGAGTACCTACGAGCAGTACTTC.

The V and J genes are TRBV7-9 and TRBJ2-7; perhaps TRBD2 as D (6 bases). Deletions cut 5 bases from V and 0 bases from J, with 17 bases between. The CDR3 covers 16 residues. CDR1 and CDR2 (germline): SEHNR, FQNEAQ (reference sequence). CDR3 loop: CASSGVPRGNSYEQYF. The CDR3, as DNA: TGTGCCAGCAGCGGGGTTCCGCGGGGTAACTCCTACGAGCAGTACTTC.

The CDR3 protein is CASSPGRWMEQYF. The CDR3 nucleotides are TGTGCCAGCAGCCCCGGCAGGTGGATGGAGCAGTACTTC. The chain combines TRBV5-6 with TRBJ2-7; D is unclear. Germline V lookup: CDR1 SGHDT, CDR2 YYEEEE. The CDR3 has 13 amino acids. The ends were cut back, 4 bases at V and 7 bases at J, with 15 bases in the middle. Variable domain in full (rest from reference TRBV5-6 and TRBJ2-7): DAGVTQSPTHLIKTRGQQVTLRCSPKSGHDTVSWYQQALGQGPQFIFQYYEEEERQRGNFPDRFSGHQFPNYSSELNVNALLLGDSALYLCASSPGRWMEQYFGPGTRLTVT.

With regard to this clone: The junction departs from the called germline gene at one end, perhaps through a read error. This chain connects TRBV7-7 to TRBJ2-1; D is possibly TRBD2 (6 bases). CDR1 SSHAT and CDR2 FNYEAQ come from the germline V gene (reference sequence). The CDR3 totals 14 residues. The CDR3 protein is CASSLELASNEQFF. The CDR3 DNA sequence: TGTGCTAGCAGCTTAGAGCTAGCGAGCAATGAGCAGTTCTTC.

The V gene is TRBV10-3, the J gene TRBJ2-1, with 8 bases fitting TRBD2. V shed 10 bases and J 8 bases; nucleotides not matched to a gene: 13. The CDR3 runs to 14 residues. Germline V gene sequence: CDR1 ENHRY, CDR2 SYGVKD. CDR3 region: CATRGGAGEYEQFF. The DNA for the CDR3 is TGTGCCACCCGCGGGGGAGCGGGAGAGTATGAGCAGTTCTTC.

This clone was seen a single time. The chain links TRBV9 to TRBJ2-7, with 9 bases matching TRBD2. V trimming: 0 bases; J trimming: 4 bases; junction bases outside the gene matches: 5. The CDR3 runs 15 residues. The V gene's germline CDR1 is SGDLS and CDR2 YYNGEE. The CDR3 bases are TGTGCCAGCAGCGTAGGGCTAGCGGGGCCGTACGAGCAGTACTTC. The encoded protein is CASSVGLAGPYEQYF.

V gene TRBV7-9 combines with J gene TRBJ2-1; 11 bases are shared with TRBD2. Germline V gene lookup returns CDR1 SEHNR and CDR2 FQNEAQ (reference sequence). The CDR3 extends over 14 amino acids. The trim removed 6 bases at V and 6 bases at J, leaving 4 bases unmatched. CDR3 bases: TGTGCCAGCAGGGATAGCGGGAGGGGCAATGAGCAGTTCTTC. Its translation: CASRDSGRGNEQFF.

The J gene is TRBJ1-4, the V gene TRBV5-4; D is uncertain. Per germline, CDR1 SGHNT and CDR2 YYREEE (reference sequence). V was clipped by 5 bases and J by 6 bases, with 5 bases between them. CDR3 length: 11 amino acids. CDR3 amino acids: CASRGYEKLFF. The CDR3 DNA is TGTGCCAGCAGGGGCTATGAAAAACTGTTTTTT.

The gene calls are TRBV6-1 and TRBJ2-6, with D tentatively TRBD1 (5 bases). V gave up 10 bases and J gave up 4 bases, with 11 bases separating them. The germline V gene has CDR1 MNHNS and CDR2 SASEGT. The CDR3 runs 13 residues. CDR3 region: CANRGSGANVLTF. CDR3 bases: TGTGCCAATAGGGGTTCCGGGGCCAACGTCCTGACTTTC.

The chain combines TRBV9 with TRBJ2-7; D gene uncertain. The CDR3 runs 14 residues. In germline, CDR1 is SGDLS, CDR2 YYNGEE. Between the trimmed V and J ends, which lost 4 bases and 1 base, there was a span of 12 bases. The CDR3 DNA is TGTGCCAGCAGCCCCGTCGGAGTTTCCTACGAGCAGTACTTC. Translating it yields CASSPVGVSYEQYF.

The chain uses TRBV6-5 and TRBJ2-7, with D uncertain. V was shortened by 3 bases and J by 5 bases, with 5 bases between the two germline ends. Germline-derived CDR1 and CDR2 are MNHEY and SVGAGI. This CDR3 is built from 11 residues. Written as DNA, the CDR3 is TGTGCCAGCAGTTATAGCCACGAGCAGTACTTC. This translates into CASSYSHEQYF.

V and J are TRBV4-2 and TRBJ1-1; TRBD1 agrees at 7 bases. The CDR3 has 13 residues. V shed 3 bases and J 5 bases; nucleotides not matched to a gene: 3. Germline-derived CDR1 and CDR2 are LGHNA and YNFKEQ. The CDR3 is CASSHDRETEAFF. CDR3 coding DNA: TGTGCCAGCAGCCACGACAGGGAGACTGAAGCTTTCTTT.

This chain uses TRBV4-1 with TRBJ2-5; the match to TRBD1 covers 7 bases. V was clipped by 5 bases and J by 0 bases; unmatched bases: 6. This CDR3 comprises 15 residues. Germline V CDR1 and CDR2: MGHRA, YSYEKL. The CDR3: CASSSRQGNQETQYF. For the CDR3, the DNA is TGCGCCAGCAGCTCACGACAGGGAAACCAAGAGACCCAGTACTTC.

This chain joins TRBV11-3 and TRBJ2-7; tentatively, D is TRBD2 (5 bases). Looked up from germline, CDR1 is SGHNT and CDR2 is YENEEA. There are 14 residues in the CDR3. V was clipped by 4 bases and J by 4 bases, with 14 bases between them. CDR3 sequence (DNA): TGTGCCAGCAGCTCTGGACTCAGTCCGTACGAGCAGTACTTC. This gives the protein CASSSGLSPYEQYF.

This chain joins TRBV6-1 and TRBJ2-7; possible D gene TRBD2, 6 bases. The germline V gene has CDR1 MNHNS and CDR2 SASEGT. V lost 5 bases, J lost 0 bases, and 11 bases lay in between. CDR3 size: 14 residues. CDR3 amino acids: CASSSSESSYEQYF. CDR3 nucleotides: TGTGCCAGCAGTTCTAGCGAAAGCTCCTACGAGCAGTACTTC.

This chain joins TRBV29-1 and TRBJ1-2; D is unresolved. Deletions cut 5 bases from V and 7 bases from J, with 17 bases between. Germline values: CDR1 SQVTM, CDR2 ANQGSEA. The CDR3 consists of 13 residues. The CDR3 DNA sequence: TGCAGCGTTCAGATTAGCCCTTTTTCTGGCTACACCTTC. Translating it yields CSVQISPFSGYTF.

This chain joins TRBV18 and TRBJ1-3; 8 nucleotides agree with TRBD1. Germline CDR1 is KGHSH and CDR2 is LQKENI. The CDR3 loop spans 16 amino acids. The V and J ends lost 3 bases and 4 bases, in that order; junction bases with no gene match: 8. The CDR3 coding sequence is TGTGCCAGCTCACCCCCCTCACAGGGGGGGGGAAACACCATATATTTT. Protein: CASSPPSQGGGNTIYF.

The J gene is TRBJ2-1, the V gene TRBV7-8; 16 nucleotides agree with TRBD2. This CDR3 has 17 residues. Trimming at V came to 5 bases and at J to 9 bases, leaving 10 bases not matched to a gene. CDR1 and CDR2 from the germline V gene are SGHVS and FQNEAQ. CDR3 sequence reads: CASSGGLAGGPVREQFF. CDR3 coding DNA: TGTGCCAGCAGCGGGGGACTAGCGGGAGGGCCTGTTCGTGAGCAGTTCTTC.

The chain employs TRBV4-3 and TRBJ1-1; D is unclear. Per germline, CDR1 LGHNA and CDR2 YSLEER. The germline V and J ends were trimmed by 4 bases and 1 base, with 13 bases remaining between them. The CDR3 contains 15 residues. The CDR3 DNA reads as TGCGCCAGCAGCCCTCGACTATCGGGGAACACTGAAGCTTTCTTT. This translates into CASSPRLSGNTEAFF.

CDR3 region: CASTPTGLGGDTQYF. The DNA of the CDR3 is TGTGCCAGCACCCCGACAGGGCTGGGTGGAGATACGCAGTATTTT. J is TRBJ2-3 and V is TRBV6-5, with 7 bases fitting TRBD1. The ends lost 7 bases at V and 5 bases at J; junction bases unmatched: 12. This CDR3 is 15 amino acids long. Germline CDR1 reads MNHEY; CDR2 reads SVGAGI.